These T cell receptor beta chains were read from a single sample in a study of CD8+CD57+ T cells in acquired aplastic anemia. One entry per CDR3 protein results from TCRdb running MiXCR on the reads. The table lists 50,000 to 65,000 distinct CDR3 sequences, roughly three fifths of them singletons. Material for sequencing was sorted CD4+, CD8+, or CD8+CD57+ T cells (not recorded which) from PBMCs. Every receptor here comes from a human donor with aplastic anemia. Both conserved end residues are part of each CDR3. D genes are given only for firm matches. Where a row states a size, it is once, few, many or the class of an expanded clone; other rows omit it.

clone_size j_call d_call v_call cdr3_nt cdr3_aa
. TRBJ2-3 TRBD2 TRBV29-1 TGCAGCGTTCTGACTAGCGGCTCCCTTCTAACGCAGTATTTT CSVLTSGSLLTQYF
many TRBJ2-7 TRBD1 TRBV5-1 TGCGCCAGCAGCTTTGAGGGGGCGCCAAACTACGAGCAGTACTTC CASSFEGAPNYEQYF
. TRBJ1-2 . TRBV19 TGTGCCAGTAGTAATAAGGGGTACTATGGCTACACCTTC CASSNKGYYGYTF
. TRBJ1-1 TRBD1 TRBV10-2 TGCGCCAGCGGAACCACAGGGGGCACTGAAGCTTTCTTT CASGTTGGTEAFF
once TRBJ2-2 . TRBV29-1 TGCAGCGTTGAAGTTCGGGGGCGGGAGCCCGGGGAGCTGTTTTTT CSVEVRGREPGELFF
. TRBJ1-1 TRBD1 TRBV9 TGTGCCAGCAGCGTGGGGACAGGGGAAGCTTTCTTT CASSVGTGEAFF
. TRBJ2-5 . TRBV19 TGTGCCAGTAGTTTCACACGGGAGACCCAGTACTTC CASSFTRETQYF
many TRBJ2-1 . TRBV9 TGTGCCAGCAGTCTAAGCGAGGATGAGCAGTTCTTC CASSLSEDEQFF
few TRBJ1-6 . TRBV15 TGTGCCACCAGCAGCGGCAGGGGTAATTCACCCCTCCACTTT CATSSGRGNSPLHF
many TRBJ1-4 . TRBV6-1 TGTGCCAGCAGTGCCAGGGAAATGGATGAAAAACTGTTTTTT CASSAREMDEKLFF
. TRBJ2-1 TRBD2 TRBV12-3/TRBV12-4 TGTGCCAGCAGTTTTGTACTAGCGGGAGCTTATGAGCAGTTCTTC CASSFVLAGAYEQFF
. TRBJ2-1 TRBD2 TRBV11-2 TGTGCCAGCAGCTTGAGTGGCGGGGGTGGTAACAATGAGCAGTTCTTC CASSLSGGGGNNEQFF
few TRBJ2-3 TRBD2 TRBV11-1 TGTGCCAGCAGCTTAGCGGGGGGGATCACAGATACGCAGTATTTT CASSLAGGITDTQYF
. TRBJ2-1 . TRBV11-2 TGTGCCAGCAGCTTAGGAGAGGGGGGGCGCCGAAAGTTCTTC CASSLGEGGRRKFF
. TRBJ1-5 TRBD1 TRBV7-2 TGTGCCAGCAGCATGACAGGGGGGGAACAGCCCCAGCATTTT CASSMTGGEQPQHF
. TRBJ2-5 TRBD2 TRBV10-3 TGTGCCAGCAGCTACTACTGGACTAGCGGGGGTCAAGAGACCCAGTACTTC CASSYYWTSGGQETQYF
. TRBJ2-3 TRBD2 TRBV24-1 TGTGCCACCCAAGGGACTAGCTGGAGCACAGATACGCAGTATTTT CATQGTSWSTDTQYF
. TRBJ2-7 . TRBV19 TGTGCCAGTAGTATAGGCAGTTCCTACGAGCAGTACTTC CASSIGSSYEQYF
medium-sized TRBJ1-1 TRBD1 TRBV19 TGTGCCAGTAGTCCCCCTGGGACAGTCGAAGCTTTCTTT CASSPPGTVEAFF
many TRBJ1-4 . TRBV28 TGTGCCAGCAGTGCGGACGTCTCAACTAATGAAAAACTGTTTTTT CASSADVSTNEKLFF
medium-sized TRBJ2-7 . TRBV10-3 TGTGCCACAAAGCTCATACAGGGAACCCACGAGCAGTACTTC CATKLIQGTHEQYF
. TRBJ2-1 TRBD2 TRBV19 TGTGCCAGTAGTCTGACTAGCGGGGTCTACAATGAGCAGTTCTTC CASSLTSGVYNEQFF